Shown below are 20 T cell receptor beta chains from a single sample sequenced in a study of T cell responses to AZD1222 COVID-19 vaccine. Generated by immunoSEQ multiplex PCR, the TCRdb table keeps only in-frame clones and is missing some. The data hold about 100,000 clones, with about nine tenths observed a single time. The material was peripheral blood, obtained on day 0 of AZD1222 vaccination. Every receptor here comes from an adult in good health.

This clone occurred once. The chain is built from TRBV24-1 and TRBJ2-1, with 10 bases matching TRBD2. This CDR3 has 14 amino acids. The V gene's germline CDR1 is KGHDR and CDR2 SFDVKD. J lost 7 bases, V lost 9 bases, and 8 bases had no gene match. The CDR3 sequence is CATRPAGGRNEQFF. The CDR3 DNA sequence: TGTGCCACCCGGCCAGCGGGAGGGAGGAATGAGCAGTTCTTC.

The chain links TRBV7-9 to TRBJ1-2; TRBD1 might be the D (5 bases). Germline V gene data show CDR1 as SEHNR and CDR2 as FQNEAQ (reference sequence). V lost 5 bases and J lost 5, with 15 bases in between. The CDR3 sequence is 14 residues long. The CDR3, as DNA: TGTGCCAGCAGCGCCGACAGCCTTGGATATGGCTACACCTTC. It yields the protein CASSADSLGYGYTF.

The genes are TRBV18 and TRBJ2-7; perhaps TRBD2 as D (6 bases). The CDR3 is made up of 12 amino acids. V lost 6 bases, J lost 2 bases, and 8 bases lay in between. Germline CDR1 and CDR2: KGHSH and LQKENI. CDR3 residues: CASSEGPYEQYF. The CDR3 bases are TGTGCCAGCTCGGAGGGACCCTACGAGCAGTACTTC.

The chain carries TRBV30 and TRBJ1-3; D is unresolved. Germline CDR1 is GTSNPN and CDR2 is SVGIG (reference sequence). Between the trimmed V and J ends, which lost 4 bases and 5 bases, there was a span of 18 bases. The CDR3 sequence is 15 residues long. DNA of the CDR3: TGTGCCTGGACCCACCAGGCTGCAAGACGAAACACCATATATTTT. This sequence encodes CAWTHQAARRNTIYF.

The chain is built from TRBV2 and TRBJ2-5, with TRBD2 matching over 9 bases. The CDR3 is made up of 13 amino acids. Trimming removed 7 bases from V and 7 bases from J; junction bases left unmatched: 7. Germline CDR1 reads SNHLY; CDR2 reads FYNNEI. The CDR3 is CASIYAGGGTQYF. CDR3 bases: TGTGCCAGCATTTATGCGGGAGGGGGGACCCAGTACTTC.

The chain joins TRBV6-2 or TRBV6-3 to TRBJ1-1, with D perhaps TRBD1 (6 bases). This CDR3 contains 16 residues. The germline gives CDR1 MNHEY, CDR2 SVGEGT. The V end lost 7 bases, the J end lost 0 bases, and 18 bases lay between the germline ends. CDR3 sequence reads: CASNPGDYRVNTEAFF. CDR3 DNA: TGTGCCAGCAACCCGGGGGATTACAGGGTGAACACTGAAGCTTTCTTT.

This rearrangement joins TRBV14 to TRBJ2-5; TRBD2 aligns across 9 bases. This CDR3 region has 13 residues. Germline trimming cut 6 bases from V and 4 bases from J; bases unmatched to any gene: 3. CDR1 and CDR2 from the germline V gene are SGHDN and FVKESK. The CDR3 region has the DNA TGTGCCAGCAGGACTAGCGGAGGAGAGACCCAGTACTTC. As protein: CASRTSGGETQYF.

The chain is built from TRBV27 and TRBJ1-5; 8 nucleotides align to TRBD1. This CDR3 region has 16 residues. CDR1 is MNHEY and CDR2 is SMNVEV in the germline V gene (reference sequence). Unmatched junction bases numbered 6, after V lost 5 bases and J lost 0 bases. Written as DNA, the CDR3 is TGTGCCAGCAGTGCCGCTCAGGGGGCTAGCAATCAGCCCCAGCATTTT. Encoded protein: CASSAAQGASNQPQHF.

The chain couples TRBV9 to TRBJ2-2, with D tentatively TRBD2 (7 bases). V was cut by 4 bases and J by 4 bases, with 23 bases left in between. Germline V gene data show CDR1 as SGDLS and CDR2 as YYNGEE. CDR3 size: 18 residues. The CDR3 nucleotides read TGTGCCAGCAGCCCCTATAACAGGGCTGGCGGGAGCACCGGGGAGCTGTTTTTT. The encoded protein is CASSPYNRAGGSTGELFF.

This chain joins TRBV30 and TRBJ2-7; D is uncertain. Germline V gene sequence: CDR1 GTSNPN, CDR2 SVGIG (reference sequence). Trimming removed 0 bases at V and 1 base at J, with 7 bases between. The length of the CDR3 is 13 residues. The DNA for the CDR3 is TGTGCCTGGAGTGTAATCGGGTCCTACGAGCAGTACTTC. It translates to CAWSVIGSYEQYF.

This clone was seen a handful of times. V and J are TRBV4-3 and TRBJ2-7; TRBD1 or TRBD2 may be the D gene (5 bases each). Trimming removed 4 bases from V and 2 bases from J, with 15 bases in between. Germline CDR1 and CDR2: LGHNA and YSLEER. The CDR3 sequence is 15 residues long. This chain's CDR3 is CASSPGTRIPYEQYF. The CDR3 DNA is TGCGCCAGCAGCCCCGGGACCCGGATCCCCTACGAGCAGTACTTC.

CDR3 loop: CASSLVGDNYGYTF. CDR3 DNA sequence: TGTGCCAGCAGCTTAGTTGGGGATAACTATGGCTACACCTTC. The V gene is TRBV7-2, the J gene TRBJ1-2, with D hard to call. This CDR3 is built from 14 residues. The V and J ends lost 1 base and 1 base respectively, with 7 bases between them. Per the germline V gene, CDR1 is SGHTA and CDR2 is FQGNSA.

This chain connects TRBV6-2 or TRBV6-3 to TRBJ2-4; D possibly corresponds to TRBD2 (7 bases). This CDR3 has 17 amino acids. The V gene lost 0 bases and the J gene lost 2 bases, with 14 bases spanning the gap. Germline V gives CDR1 MNHEY, CDR2 SVGEGT. CDR3 loop: CASSYSAGEGSKNIQYF. In nucleotides, the CDR3 is TGTGCCAGCAGTTACTCGGCAGGGGAGGGTTCCAAAAACATTCAGTACTTC.

This clone was seen a single time. V is TRBV27 and J is TRBJ2-7, with TRBD2 identical over 8 bases. This CDR3 has 19 residues. V lost 5 bases to trimming and J lost 0 bases; unmatched junction nucleotides: 18. The germline CDR1 and CDR2 sequences are MNHEY and SMNVEV (reference sequence). The CDR3: CASSPHRGGASTSSYEQYF. The CDR3 DNA sequence: TGTGCCAGCAGTCCCCACCGGGGGGGTGCCAGTACCTCCTCCTACGAGCAGTACTTC.

V gene TRBV9 combines with J gene TRBJ1-6; 7 nucleotides line up with TRBD1. Trimming removed 2 bases from V and 5 bases from J; junction bases left unmatched: 7. The CDR3 loop spans 16 amino acids. Germline V gives CDR1 SGDLS, CDR2 YYNGEE. CDR3 sequence reads: CASSVAGTVNNSPLHF. The CDR3 DNA sequence: TGTGCCAGCAGCGTCGCCGGGACAGTGAATAATTCACCCCTCCACTTT.

This clone was detected only a few times. The V and J genes are TRBV9 and TRBJ1-1; TRBD1 is a possible D gene (5 bases). Trimming cost V 6 bases and J 1 base, with 13 bases left between them. The length of the CDR3 is 14 residues. Germline CDR1 is SGDLS and CDR2 is YYNGEE. CDR3 in DNA: TGTGCCAGCACCGTGACAGAGAAGAACACTGAAGCTTTCTTT. Its translation is CASTVTEKNTEAFF.

The CDR3 spells CASSLVGGVETQYF. The CDR3 nucleotides are TGTGCCAGCAGCTTAGTTGGGGGAGTAGAGACCCAGTACTTC. This chain links TRBV7-6 with TRBJ2-5; D tentatively fits TRBD1 or TRBD2 (5 bases each). The CDR3 length is 14 residues. Germline V gene sequence: CDR1 SGHVS, CDR2 FNYEAQ. V lost 1 base and J lost 4, with 10 bases in between. Filled out from reference TRBV7-6 and TRBJ2-5, the complete variable domain reads GAGVSQSPRYKVTKRGQDVALRCDPISGHVSLYWYRQALGQGPEFLTYFNYEAQQDKSGLPNDRFSAERPEGSISTLTIQRTEQRDSAMYRCASSLVGGVETQYFGPGTRLLVL.

The chain joins TRBV5-1 to TRBJ2-7; 10 bases map to TRBD2. The trim removed 0 bases at V and 1 base at J, leaving 4 bases unmatched. CDR1 is SGHRS, CDR2 YFSETQ, per germline. The CDR3 sequence is 16 residues long. The CDR3 here is CASSLGLAGRSYEQYF. Written as DNA, the CDR3 is TGCGCCAGCAGCTTGGGACTAGCGGGCCGTTCCTACGAGCAGTACTTC.

V gene TRBV4-3 combines with J gene TRBJ1-5; D unclear. The CDR3 runs 13 residues. Germline V gives CDR1 LGHNA, CDR2 YSLEER. V was trimmed by 4 bases and J by 6 bases, leaving 10 bases between them. CDR3 DNA: TGCGCCAGCAGCCGTGGACTTGCTCAGCCCCAGCATTTT. It yields the protein CASSRGLAQPQHF.

CDR3 DNA sequence: TGTGCCACCAGCAGCCAGGGGAAAGGAAACACCATATATTTT. The encoded protein is CATSSQGKGNTIYF. The chain carries TRBV15 and TRBJ1-3; possibly TRBD1 for D (6 bases). V lost 3 bases and J 4 bases, leaving 10 bases between the germline ends. Germline V gene lookup returns CDR1 LNHNV and CDR2 YYDKDF (reference sequence). The CDR3 is 14 amino acids.